The T cell receptor beta chain described here comes from a study of blood T cell repertoires in COVID-19. Study details: The United States, Italy and Spain were the sources of the acute and convalescent COVID-19 samples.

The V segment lost 0 bases and the J segment 1 base; nucleotides outside the gene matches: 2. The CDR3 sequence is 15 residues long. The germline V gene encodes CDR1 SGDLS and CDR2 YYNGEE. Authors' data handling: Estimates of nucleated cell counts were drawn from the amplification of reference gene primers. Produced via immunoSEQ multiplex PCR; TCRdb's table is partial and in-frame only. V and J calls and clone size are those listed in that table; D and trimming were worked out from the DNA. The sample contains around 200,000 clones, roughly 87% of which appear only once. Across about two dozen US areas, participants ranged in age from roughly 18 to 95 years. Participants had their cohort set by participant-reported clinical history.

Sequenced input: PBMCs or T cells enriched from blood (not recorded which). The chain uses TRBV9 and TRBJ2-7, with 9 bases matching TRBD2. This TCR was recovered from a man aged 18 to 30 with acute COVID-19. The CDR3 DNA reads TGTGCCAGCAGCGTAGACAGCGGGAGGTCCTACGAGCAGTACTTC. Amino acid sequence: CASSVDSGRSYEQYF.